The 24 T cell receptor beta chains below all came from one sample that was sequenced in a study of cytomegalovirus exposure and HLA in healthy donors. This PCR relied on a set of 60 Vbeta primers and 13 Jbeta primers. Libraries were prepared by immunoSEQ multiplex PCR; TCRdb keeps only in-frame clonotypes and omits some of them. The sample includes about 94,000 clones, about four fifths seen only once; the top ten take 10% to 13%. Sequenced: PBMCs. The receptor set was obtained from a human donor in good health.

The chain has TRBV18 and TRBJ1-2; tentative D call: TRBD1 (5 bases). The CDR3 totals 13 residues. From germline, CDR1 is KGHSH and CDR2 LQKENI. V was pared by 3 bases and J by 8 bases, with 13 bases between. CDR3 region: CASSPGGESGYTF. The CDR3 DNA reads TGTGCCAGCTCACCGGGAGGGGAGAGCGGCTACACCTTC.

Regarding this clone: Because the CDR3's place on the DNA is in doubt, the DNA is left out and the CDR3 is given as listed by TCRdb. This chain links TRBV29-1 with TRBJ1-4. Inclusive of both ends, the CDR3 amounts to 17 amino acids. Per the germline V gene, CDR1 is SQVTM and CDR2 is ANQGSEA. The CDR3 protein is CSVRFGGRGATNEKLFF.

This clone was counted only a few times. The chain's CDR3 is CASSPGGAGNTIYF. For the CDR3, the DNA is TGTGCCAGCAGTCCAGGGGGCGCTGGAAACACCATATATTTT. This chain joins TRBV6-1 and TRBJ1-3; the match to TRBD1 covers 8 bases. The CDR3 length is 14 residues. Germline trimming cut 5 bases from V and 2 bases from J; bases unmatched to any gene: 2. CDR1 is MNHNS and CDR2 is SASEGT in the germline V gene.

The chain recombines TRBV7-9 with TRBJ1-5; D is ambiguous. Germline assignment: CDR1 SEHNR and CDR2 FQNEAQ (reference sequence). The CDR3 totals 14 residues. Trimming took off 5 bases at V and 3 bases at J, with 11 bases between the two ends. This chain's CDR3 is CASSPSGVNQPQHF. The CDR3 DNA sequence: TGTGCCAGCAGCCCCAGCGGGGTCAATCAGCCCCAGCATTTT. Combining the CDR3 with reference TRBV7-9 and TRBJ1-5 gives the whole variable domain DTGVSQNPRHKITKRGQNVTFRCDPISEHNRLYWYRQTLGQGPEFLTYFQNEAQLEKSRLLSDRFSAERPKGSFSTLEIQRTEQGDSAMYLCASSPSGVNQPQHFGDGTRLSIL.

The J gene is TRBJ1-2, the V gene TRBV29-1; 7 bases match TRBD1. Germline V gene data show CDR1 as SQVTM and CDR2 as ANQGSEA. The V and J ends lost 6 bases and 4 bases, in that order; junction bases with no gene match: 8. The CDR3 loop spans 13 amino acids. The CDR3 sequence: CSVHRGSSYGYTF. In DNA form, the CDR3 reads TGCAGCGTCCACAGGGGAAGTAGCTATGGCTACACCTTC.

This clone was picked up one time. The rearrangement links TRBV27 to TRBJ1-2, with 7 bases aligning to TRBD1. In germline, CDR1 is MNHEY, CDR2 SMNVEV (reference sequence). The CDR3 sequence is 17 residues long. The junction had 9 bases not matched to a gene; V was cut back by 0 bases and J by 2 bases. CDR3 nucleotides: TGTGCCAGCAGTTTATCAAGGACAGGCCCAGGGAACTATGGCTACACCTTC. Translating it yields CASSLSRTGPGNYGYTF.

The chain has TRBV28 and TRBJ1-1; TRBD1 might be the D (5 bases). V was pared by 6 bases and J by 1 base, with 9 bases between. CDR1 and CDR2 from the germline V gene are MDHEN and SYDVKM. The CDR3 covers 13 residues. The CDR3: CASRSQGNTEAFF. In DNA form, the CDR3 reads TGTGCCAGCAGGTCCCAGGGGAACACTGAAGCTTTCTTT. The full variable domain, completed using reference TRBV28 and TRBJ1-1, is DVKVTQSSRYLVKRTGEKVFLECVQDMDHENMFWYRQDPGLGLRLIYFSYDVKMKEKGDIPEGYSVSREKKERFSLILESASTNQTSMYLCASRSQGNTEAFFGQGTRLTVV.

The chain is built from TRBV30 and TRBJ2-3; the D gene is possibly TRBD2 (7 bases). Germline CDR1 and CDR2: GTSNPN and SVGIG (reference sequence). V lost 4 bases and J lost 7, with 15 bases in between. CDR3 length: 13 residues. The CDR3 reads CAWKSGGGYTQYF. In DNA, the CDR3 is TGTGCCTGGAAATCGGGGGGCGGGTATACGCAGTATTTT.

V is TRBV30 and J is TRBJ1-1; the match to TRBD1 covers 7 bases. From germline, CDR1 is GTSNPN and CDR2 SVGIG (reference sequence). V lost 2 bases, J lost 6 bases, and 9 bases stayed unmatched. The CDR3 totals 14 residues. DNA for the CDR3: TGTGCCTGGAGTAAAAACAGGGGAAGCGCTGAAGCTTTCTTT. Its protein is CAWSKNRGSAEAFF.

The genes are TRBV28 and TRBJ1-5; D is possibly TRBD1 (6 bases). V lost 6 bases, J lost 9 bases, and 21 bases lay in between. The CDR3 loop spans 15 amino acids. Germline V gene sequence: CDR1 MDHEN, CDR2 SYDVKM. CDR3 coding DNA: TGTGCCAGCAGGGTCGGGGGGGGCCCTCGGATGCCCCAGCATTTT. Translated: CASRVGGGPRMPQHF.

The chain has TRBV7-9 and TRBJ1-1; weak D call: TRBD1 (5 bases). CDR3 length: 14 residues. Deletions cut 4 bases from V and 4 bases from J, with 13 bases between. Germline V CDR1 and CDR2: SEHNR, FQNEAQ (reference sequence). The CDR3 nucleotides read TGTGCCAGCAGCTCCAGGGTTATTGTCACTGAAGCTTTCTTT. This translates into CASSSRVIVTEAFF.

This chain joins TRBV6-1 and TRBJ1-2, with 9 bases lining up with TRBD1. CDR1 is MNHNS and CDR2 is SASEGT in the germline V gene. J gave up 5 bases and V 8 bases, and 9 bases lay outside the gene matches. The CDR3 covers 14 residues. CDR3 nucleotides: TGTGCCAGCCGGGGACAGGGAGAGGGGTATGGCTACACCTTC. Amino acids: CASRGQGEGYGYTF.

The V gene is TRBV7-3, the J gene TRBJ2-2; D is uncertain. This CDR3 has 13 amino acids. With 6 bases removed from V and 7 bases from J, the gap between germline ends came to 12 bases. From germline, CDR1 is SGHTA and CDR2 FQGTGA. CDR3 nucleotide sequence: TGTGCCAGCAGGCTTAATACGGGCGGGGAGCTGTTTTTT. Its translation: CASRLNTGGELFF.

The chain recombines TRBV12-5 with TRBJ1-2; 9 nucleotides match TRBD1. Germline CDR1 LGHNT, CDR2 FRNRAP. The CDR3 length is 15 residues. The ends lost 3 bases at V and 6 bases at J; junction bases unmatched: 8. This chain's CDR3 is CASGFDRGLVNGYTF. DNA of the CDR3: TGTGCTAGTGGTTTCGACAGGGGGTTAGTAAATGGCTACACCTTC.

V and J are TRBV4-1 and TRBJ2-7; weak D call: TRBD2 (6 bases). Trimming pared 1 base from V and 1 base from J, leaving 14 bases between. The CDR3 covers 16 residues. Germline CDR1 and CDR2: MGHRA and YSYEKL. CDR3: CASSQVGGIGSYEQYF. CDR3 coding DNA: TGCGCCAGCAGCCAAGTCGGGGGAATTGGTTCCTACGAGCAGTACTTC.

Only a few counts were recorded for this clone. This sequence joins TRBV2 and TRBJ2-3; 12 bases align to TRBD2. V was clipped by 6 bases and J by 10 bases; unmatched bases: 17. Germline V gene sequence: CDR1 SNHLY, CDR2 FYNNEI. The CDR3 sequence is 17 residues long. CDR3 residues: CASSRRVLAGGPMSQYF. The CDR3 coding sequence is TGTGCCAGCAGCCGCAGGGTCCTAGCGGGAGGGCCCATGTCGCAGTATTTT.

Concerning this clone itself: One end of the junction does not line up with germline, which may come from a read error. The V call is TRBV29-1, the J call TRBJ2-7; maybe TRBD2 (6 bases). The CDR3 covers 10 residues. CDR1 and CDR2 (germline): SQVTM, ANQGSEA. The CDR3 sequence: CSVENGGVSF. The CDR3 DNA follows: TGCAGCGTTGAAAACGGCGGGGTCAGCTTC.

This sequence joins TRBV18 and TRBJ2-2; 7 nucleotides line up with TRBD2. V lost 6 bases and J lost 0; bases outside the gene matches: 4. CDR3 length: 15 residues. In germline, CDR1 is KGHSH, CDR2 LQKENI. The CDR3 nucleotides read TGTGCCAGCTCCCCTACTAGCGCGAACACCGGGGAGCTGTTTTTT. The encoded protein is CASSPTSANTGELFF.

The chain combines TRBV7-3 with TRBJ2-1; D is ambiguous. Germline loops: CDR1 SGHTA, CDR2 FQGTGA. Trimming removed 5 bases from V and 7 bases from J, with 12 bases in between. The CDR3 consists of 13 residues. The CDR3 here is CASSPSVVNEQFF. The CDR3 DNA reads as TGTGCCAGCAGCCCGAGCGTCGTAAATGAGCAGTTCTTC.

The CDR3 here is CACRTGGANNEQYF. The CDR3 DNA reads TGTGCCTGCAGGACAGGGGGCGCGAACAACGAGCAGTACTTC. The chain joins TRBV30 to TRBJ2-7, with TRBD1 matching 11 bases. Losses at the gene ends were 6 bases for V and 5 bases for J; bases not matched to a gene: 9. Per the germline V gene, CDR1 is GTSNPN and CDR2 is SVGIG (reference sequence). The length of the CDR3 is 14 residues.

V usage is TRBV11-2 and J usage is TRBJ1-2; 12 nucleotides align to TRBD1. The V segment lost 5 bases and the J segment 5 bases; nucleotides outside the gene matches: 9. This CDR3 is built from 16 residues. The germline V gene has CDR1 SGHAT and CDR2 FQNNGV. The CDR3 protein is CASSDGTGGPAYGYTF. The CDR3 DNA sequence: TGTGCCAGCAGCGACGGGACAGGGGGCCCAGCGTATGGCTACACCTTC.

This clone was seen a handful of times. The chain is built from TRBV6-5 and TRBJ1-5, with 7 bases that match TRBD1. This CDR3 comprises 15 residues. V lost 8 bases, J lost 2 bases, and 9 bases stayed unmatched. From germline, CDR1 is MNHEY and CDR2 SVGAGI. The CDR3 reads CASSGQVEGNQPQHF. CDR3 nucleotide sequence: TGTGCCAGCTCCGGACAGGTCGAAGGCAATCAGCCCCAGCATTTT.

The rearrangement joins TRBV9 to TRBJ1-1, with 7 bases that match TRBD1. The CDR3 sequence is 14 residues long. J lost 0 bases, V lost 4 bases, and 3 bases had no gene match. The V gene's germline CDR1 is SGDLS and CDR2 YYNGEE. CDR3 amino acids: CASSLGQVNTEAFF. DNA of the CDR3: TGTGCCAGCAGCCTCGGACAGGTGAACACTGAAGCTTTCTTT.

The V call is TRBV28, the J call TRBJ2-1; D is perhaps TRBD1 (5 bases). Per germline, CDR1 MDHEN and CDR2 SYDVKM. This CDR3 spans 14 amino acids. Trimming stripped 8 bases from V and 6 bases from J, with 17 bases between. In DNA form, the CDR3 reads TGTGCCAGCCGCGTTAGGGGCGTCCCCAATGAGCAGTTCTTC. This sequence encodes CASRVRGVPNEQFF.